The 10 T cell receptor beta chains listed next were all sequenced from one sample in a study of T cell changes during pregnancy in multiple sclerosis. Sequenced by immunoSEQ multiplex PCR; TCRdb stores in-frame clones only, minus some. Of fewer than 75,000 clones listed, about 91% are singletons. The specimen comprised peripheral blood, sampled after pregnancy. These receptors all stem from a female donor in good health, enrolled as a control in a pregnancy study.

The chain combines TRBV19 with TRBJ1-2, with D perhaps matching TRBD1 (5 bases). Looked up from germline, CDR1 is LNHDA and CDR2 is SQIVND (reference sequence). V shed 3 bases and J shed 8 bases, with 13 bases lying between them. The length of the CDR3 is 13 residues. The CDR3 protein is CASSIGGDEGYTF. The CDR3 nucleotides are TGTGCCAGTAGTATCGGAGGGGATGAAGGCTACACCTTC.

V gene TRBV29-1 combines with J gene TRBJ1-1; 9 nucleotides agree with TRBD1. After removal of 0 bases from V and 13 bases from J, the junction contained 3 bases not matched to a gene. The germline CDR1 and CDR2 sequences are SQVTM and ANQGSEA. The CDR3 covers 11 residues. In DNA form, the CDR3 reads TGCAGCGTTGAAGATGGACAGGGGTATTTCTTT. Translation gives CSVEDGQGYFF.

The chain combines TRBV5-1 with TRBJ2-3; the match to TRBD1 covers 7 bases. Germline V CDR1 and CDR2: SGHRS, YFSETQ. J was trimmed by 2 bases and V by 7 bases; bases with no gene match: 10. The CDR3 totals 15 residues. The CDR3 protein is CASHPGDSTTDTQYF. The CDR3, as DNA: TGCGCCAGCCATCCAGGGGACAGCACCACAGATACGCAGTATTTT.

This clone was seen only once. V is TRBV19 and J is TRBJ1-1; no firm D call. V lost 2 bases and J 1 base, leaving 8 bases between the germline ends. The CDR3 totals 14 residues. From germline, CDR1 is LNHDA and CDR2 SQIVND (reference sequence). The CDR3 nucleotides are TGTGCCAGTAGTATAATACTGTCGAACACTGAAGCTTTCTTT. Amino acids: CASSIILSNTEAFF.

CDR3 amino acids: CASTQGERYTF. The CDR3 DNA reads as TGTGCCAGCACCCAGGGTGAGCGCTACACCTTC. The rearrangement uses TRBV6-1 and TRBJ1-2, with D perhaps TRBD1 (5 bases). Germline CDR1 is MNHNS and CDR2 is SASEGT. V lost 7 bases, J lost 9 bases, and 12 bases lay in between. The CDR3 runs 11 residues.

V and J are TRBV4-3 and TRBJ2-7; D may be TRBD2 (6 bases). This CDR3 is 13 amino acids long. CDR1 and CDR2 from the germline V gene are LGHNA and YSLEER. V was shortened by 1 base and J by 7 bases, with 11 bases between the two germline ends. The CDR3 DNA reads TGCGCCAGCAGCCAAGGTGGTGGGGGGGAGCAGTACTTC. Residues: CASSQGGGGEQYF.

The DNA of the CDR3 is TGTGCCTGGAGTGTCTCGGGACTCGGCTACACCTTC. Translated: CAWSVSGLGYTF. The chain has TRBV30 and TRBJ1-2; TRBD1 might be the D (5 bases). Trimming stripped 0 bases from V and 8 bases from J, with 10 bases between. Germline CDR1 is GTSNPN and CDR2 is SVGIG (reference sequence). This CDR3 comprises 12 residues.

The chain is built from TRBV7-8 and TRBJ2-2; 8 nucleotides align to TRBD1. The CDR3 sequence is 15 residues long. CDR1 is SGHVS and CDR2 is FQNEAQ in the germline V gene. V gave up 3 bases and J gave up 1 base; unmatched junction bases: 1. The CDR3 sequence is CASSLGTGNTGELFF. The CDR3, as DNA: TGTGCCAGCAGCTTGGGGACAGGGAACACCGGGGAGCTGTTTTTT.

The chain is built from TRBV5-1 and TRBJ1-1; tentative D call: TRBD1 (6 bases). Germline V gene sequence: CDR1 SGHRS, CDR2 YFSETQ. The CDR3 runs to 14 residues. Trimming left V 5 bases short and J 3 bases short, with 14 bases between. The CDR3 loop is CASSFTGRHTEAFF. Here the CDR3 DNA reads TGCGCCAGCAGTTTCACAGGGCGCCACACTGAAGCTTTCTTT.

The rearrangement uses TRBV5-6 and TRBJ2-5; D is uncertain. CDR3 length: 11 residues. V shed 5 bases and J shed 2 bases, with 4 bases lying between them. Germline V gene lookup returns CDR1 SGHDT and CDR2 YYEEEE. The CDR3 loop reads CASSLQETQYF. Written as DNA, the CDR3 is TGTGCCAGCAGTCTTCAAGAGACCCAGTACTTC.